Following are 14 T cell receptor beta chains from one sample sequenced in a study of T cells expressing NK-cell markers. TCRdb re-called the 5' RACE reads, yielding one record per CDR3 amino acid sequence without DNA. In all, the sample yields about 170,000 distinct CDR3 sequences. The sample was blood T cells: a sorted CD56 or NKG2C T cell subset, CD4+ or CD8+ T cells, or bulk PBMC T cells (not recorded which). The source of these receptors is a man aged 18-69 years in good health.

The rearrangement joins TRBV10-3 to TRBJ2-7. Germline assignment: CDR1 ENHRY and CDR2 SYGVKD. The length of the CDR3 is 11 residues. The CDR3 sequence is CAISALYEQYF.

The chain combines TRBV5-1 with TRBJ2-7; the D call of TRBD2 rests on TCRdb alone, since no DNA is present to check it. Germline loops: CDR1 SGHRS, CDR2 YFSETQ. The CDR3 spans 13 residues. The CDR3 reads CASSDGLAGEQYF.

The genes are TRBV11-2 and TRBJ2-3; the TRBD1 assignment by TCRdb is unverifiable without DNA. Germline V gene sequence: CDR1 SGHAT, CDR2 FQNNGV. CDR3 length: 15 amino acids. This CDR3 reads CASSGRDPSTDTQYF.

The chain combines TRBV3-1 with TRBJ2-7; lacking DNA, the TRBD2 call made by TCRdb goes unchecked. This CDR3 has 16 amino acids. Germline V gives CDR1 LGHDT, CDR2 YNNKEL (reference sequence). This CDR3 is CASSQDVGVERGEQYF.

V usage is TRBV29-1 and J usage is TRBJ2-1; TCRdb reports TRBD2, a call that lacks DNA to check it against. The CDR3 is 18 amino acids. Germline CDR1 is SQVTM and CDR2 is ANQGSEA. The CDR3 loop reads CSVEGRSGGAGSYNEQFF.

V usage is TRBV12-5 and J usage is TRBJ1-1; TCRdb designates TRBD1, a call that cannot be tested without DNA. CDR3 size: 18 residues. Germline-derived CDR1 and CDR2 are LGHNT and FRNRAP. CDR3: CASGSTGQGPYPNTEAFF.

The CDR3 loop reads CSARGQGHEQFF. The chain has TRBV20-1 and TRBJ2-1; TCRdb's D gene call, TRBD1, goes unchecked for lack of DNA. Germline V CDR1 and CDR2: DFQATT, SNEGSKA (reference sequence). The CDR3 runs 12 residues.

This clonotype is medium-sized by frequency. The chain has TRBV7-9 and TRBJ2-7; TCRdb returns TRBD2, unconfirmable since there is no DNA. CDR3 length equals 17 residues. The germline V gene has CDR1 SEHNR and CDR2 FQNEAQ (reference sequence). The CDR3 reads CASSDSRSSGGGYEQYF.

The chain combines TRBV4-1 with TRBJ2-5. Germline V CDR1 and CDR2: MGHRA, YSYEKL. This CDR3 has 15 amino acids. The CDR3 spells CASSQEDRSRETQYF.

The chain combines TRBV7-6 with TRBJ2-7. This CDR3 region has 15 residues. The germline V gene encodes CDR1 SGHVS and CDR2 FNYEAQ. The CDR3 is CASSPGSRSSYEQYF.

CDR3 sequence: CASSLRSQGDEQYF. The gene calls are TRBV7-8 and TRBJ2-7; TCRdb designates TRBD1, a call that cannot be tested without DNA. The CDR3 contains 14 residues. Germline lookup yields CDR1 SGHVS and CDR2 FQNEAQ.

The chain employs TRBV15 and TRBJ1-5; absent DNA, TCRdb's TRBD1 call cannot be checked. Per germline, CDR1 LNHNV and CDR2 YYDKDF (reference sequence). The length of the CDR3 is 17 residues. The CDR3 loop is CATSPGVGANSNQPQHF.

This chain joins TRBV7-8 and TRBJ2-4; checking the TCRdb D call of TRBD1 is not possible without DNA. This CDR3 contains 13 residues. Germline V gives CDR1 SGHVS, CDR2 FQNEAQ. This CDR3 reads CASSLKPDSLKYF. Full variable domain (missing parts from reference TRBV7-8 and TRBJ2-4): GAGVSQSPRYKVAKRGQDVALRCDPISGHVSLFWYQQALGQGPEFLTYFQNEAQLDKSGLPSDRFFAERPEGSVSTLKIQRTQQEDSAVYLCASSLKPDSLKYFGAGTRLSVL.

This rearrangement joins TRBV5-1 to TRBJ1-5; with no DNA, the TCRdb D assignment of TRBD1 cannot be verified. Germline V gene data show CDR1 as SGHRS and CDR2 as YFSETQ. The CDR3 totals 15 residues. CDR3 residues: CASSRGTGPNQPQHF.